The 17 T cell receptor beta chains given below trace back to one sample, sequenced in a study of human T cells and chemical hapten exposure. Time point specified: pre-sensitization, week 0. As to treatment: therapeutic diphenylcyclopropenone sensitization with weekly scalp DPC. One entry per CDR3 protein, called by TCRdb with MiXCR from the RACE reads. This table holds about 180,000 distinct CDR3 sequences, 25% to 30% found once. The material sequenced was whole blood, taken in connection with sensitization to the hapten diphenylcyclopropenone (DPC). The source is a woman in her 30s with alopecia areata. Some clones in this sample may be carry-over from other donors' samples.

This clonotype was counted ten times or more. The chain employs TRBV5-1 and TRBJ1-1; possibly TRBD1 for D (5 bases). Looked up from germline, CDR1 is SGHRS and CDR2 is YFSETQ. The CDR3 is 15 amino acids. V was shortened by 4 bases and J by 0 bases, with 13 bases between the two germline ends. The chain's CDR3 is CASSRSQVMNTEAFF. CDR3 coding DNA: TGCGCCAGCAGCAGGTCACAGGTCATGAACACTGAAGCTTTCTTT.

This clonotype showed up just a few times. This rearrangement joins TRBV28 to TRBJ1-5, with D possibly TRBD1 on 6 matching bases. This CDR3 spans 17 amino acids. Germline CDR1 is MDHEN and CDR2 is SYDVKM. V lost 2 bases to trimming and J lost 0 bases, with 14 bases between them. CDR3 coding DNA: TGTGCCAGCAGTTTACTCCGTGACAGGCATAGCAATCAGCCCCAGCATTTT. Protein: CASSLLRDRHSNQPQHF.

This clonotype has only a few counts. The CDR3 region has the DNA TGTGCCAGCAGTTTATCCCACTCGAACACCGGGGAGCTGTTTTTT. Its protein is CASSLSHSNTGELFF. V and J are TRBV28 and TRBJ2-2; no reliable D call. V lost 1 base to trimming and J lost 0 bases, with 6 bases between them. From germline, CDR1 is MDHEN and CDR2 SYDVKM. The CDR3 spans 15 residues.

The genes are TRBV2 and TRBJ2-2, with TRBD1 matching over 8 bases. The CDR3 totals 19 residues. Trimming removed 5 bases from V and 6 bases from J; junction bases left unmatched: 20. Looked up from germline, CDR1 is SNHLY and CDR2 is FYNNEI. This CDR3 reads CASSMSQGALRRGPGELFF. In nucleotides, the CDR3 is TGTGCCAGCAGTATGAGCCAGGGGGCCCTACGTCGAGGGCCCGGGGAGCTGTTTTTT.

This chain connects TRBV29-1 to TRBJ2-1, with 8 bases identical to TRBD2. Per the germline V gene, CDR1 is SQVTM and CDR2 is ANQGSEA. Trimming removed 7 bases from V and 6 bases from J; junction bases left unmatched: 8. This CDR3 spans 13 amino acids. The CDR3 reads CSAGRLAGNEQFF. In DNA form, the CDR3 reads TGCAGCGCTGGGCGTCTAGCGGGCAATGAGCAGTTCTTC.

This clonotype was detected only a few times. The CDR3 sequence: CASSPAEGRGFYNEQFF. The CDR3 DNA reads TGTGCCAGCTCACCAGCCGAAGGACGGGGCTTTTACAATGAGCAGTTCTTC. The V gene is TRBV18, the J gene TRBJ2-1; D is possibly TRBD1 or TRBD2 (5 bases each). V lost 2 bases and J 4 bases, leaving 18 bases between the germline ends. CDR1 is KGHSH, CDR2 LQKENI, per germline. The CDR3 is 17 amino acids.

This rearrangement joins TRBV7-9 to TRBJ1-1; D not certain. The germline CDR1 and CDR2 sequences are SEHNR and FQNEAQ (reference sequence). The CDR3 totals 11 residues. The V end lost 3 bases, the J end lost 10 bases, and 9 bases lay between the germline ends. The CDR3, as DNA: TGTGCCAGCAGCTTGGGGTCCGGAGCTTTCTTT. Translated: CASSLGSGAFF.

Here the CDR3 DNA reads TGTGCCAGCAGTCCTTCCAACCGGGACAGGGCTCCTAACTATGGCTACACCTTC. It specifies CASSPSNRDRAPNYGYTF. The rearrangement joins TRBV28 to TRBJ1-2, with 9 positions matching TRBD1. V shed 5 bases, J shed 0 bases, and the junction held 13 bases outside the gene matches. This CDR3 is 18 amino acids long. Germline V CDR1 and CDR2: MDHEN, SYDVKM.

The chain employs TRBV5-5 and TRBJ2-3; 12 nucleotides match TRBD2. V lost 5 bases, J lost 5 bases, and 12 bases stayed unmatched. Germline CDR1 is SGHKS and CDR2 is YYEKEE (reference sequence). This CDR3 has 17 residues. CDR3 residues: CASRPGLAGPPGDTQYF. CDR3 in DNA: TGTGCCAGCAGACCTGGACTAGCGGGACCCCCAGGAGATACGCAGTATTTT.

This clonotype has a handful of counts. The genes are TRBV19 and TRBJ2-2; D possibly corresponds to TRBD1 (6 bases). CDR1 and CDR2 from the germline V gene are LNHDA and SQIVND (reference sequence). The CDR3 contains 16 residues. The V end was cut by 4 bases, the J end by 4 bases, with 16 bases between. The CDR3 here is CASSNPQGMGTGELFF. CDR3 nucleotide sequence: TGTGCCAGTAGTAACCCCCAGGGGATGGGCACCGGGGAGCTGTTTTTT.

J is TRBJ2-5 and V is TRBV6-2 or TRBV6-3; 11 nucleotides align to TRBD2. V gave up 2 bases and J gave up 4 bases; unmatched junction bases: 0. This CDR3 has 14 residues. Germline CDR1 MNHEY, CDR2 SVGEGT. CDR3 region: CASSYLAGGETQYF. The CDR3 nucleotides are TGTGCCAGCAGTTACCTAGCGGGAGGAGAGACCCAGTACTTC.

This clonotype was observed a handful of times. J is TRBJ1-1 and V is TRBV5-1; no reliable D call. The CDR3 loop spans 15 amino acids. Trimming took off 1 base at V and 1 base at J, with 11 bases between the two ends. Germline-derived CDR1 and CDR2 are SGHRS and YFSETQ. The CDR3 is CASSLRVGENTEAFF. The CDR3 DNA reads TGCGCCAGCAGCTTGCGGGTCGGGGAGAACACTGAAGCTTTCTTT.

This clonotype appeared a few times. The chain uses TRBV6-2 or TRBV6-3 and TRBJ1-3, with D unresolved. V lost 3 bases and J 0 bases, leaving 9 bases between the germline ends. In germline, CDR1 is MNHEY, CDR2 SVGEGT. This CDR3 spans 15 amino acids. The CDR3 region has the DNA TGTGCCAGCAGTTATGGGGAAACCTCTGGAAACACCATATATTTT. This codes for CASSYGETSGNTIYF.

The rearrangement links TRBV12-5 to TRBJ2-1; TRBD1 might be the D (6 bases). CDR1 is LGHNT, CDR2 FRNRAP, per germline. The V end was cut by 2 bases, the J end by 9 bases, with 11 bases between. The CDR3 runs 13 residues. The DNA for the CDR3 is TGTGCTAGTGGTTTGACTAAAGGGGGTGAGCAGTTCTTC. Translating it yields CASGLTKGGEQFF.

V gene TRBV6-5 combines with J gene TRBJ2-1; 12 bases align to TRBD2. The CDR3 is 14 amino acids. V lost 6 bases to trimming and J lost 9 bases; unmatched junction nucleotides: 6. Looked up from germline, CDR1 is MNHEY and CDR2 is SVGAGI. The CDR3 bases are TGTGCCAGCAGCGGACTAGCGGGGTTTTCTGAGCAGTTCTTC. Its protein product is CASSGLAGFSEQFF.

The V gene is TRBV29-1, the J gene TRBJ1-2; TRBD1 is a possible D gene (6 bases). V was cut by 6 bases and J by 2 bases, with 16 bases left in between. The CDR3 is 14 amino acids. Per germline, CDR1 SQVTM and CDR2 ANQGSEA. The CDR3 loop is CSVPDRLGNYGYTF. Written as DNA, the CDR3 is TGCAGCGTCCCGGACAGACTAGGCAACTATGGCTACACCTTC.

This chain uses TRBV7-2 with TRBJ2-2, with 16 positions matching TRBD2. CDR1 and CDR2 (germline): SGHTA, FQGNSA. The V gene end was trimmed by 5 bases and the J gene end by 4 bases; junction bases not matched to a gene: 4. This CDR3 has 17 residues. The CDR3: CASSGTSGGAGTGELFF. The CDR3 region has the DNA TGTGCCAGCAGCGGGACTAGCGGGGGGGCCGGCACCGGGGAGCTGTTTTTT.